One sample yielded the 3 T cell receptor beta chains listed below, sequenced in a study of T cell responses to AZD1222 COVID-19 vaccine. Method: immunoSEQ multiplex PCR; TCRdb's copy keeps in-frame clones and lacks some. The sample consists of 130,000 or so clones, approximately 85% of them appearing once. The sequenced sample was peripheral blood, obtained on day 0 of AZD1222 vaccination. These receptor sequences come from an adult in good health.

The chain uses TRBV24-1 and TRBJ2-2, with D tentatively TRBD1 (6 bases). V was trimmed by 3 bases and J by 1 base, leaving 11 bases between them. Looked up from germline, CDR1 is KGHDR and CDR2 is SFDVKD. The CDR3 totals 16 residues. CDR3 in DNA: TGTGCCACCAGTGATCCCCAGACAGGGAACACCGGGGAGCTGTTTTTT. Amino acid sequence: CATSDPQTGNTGELFF.

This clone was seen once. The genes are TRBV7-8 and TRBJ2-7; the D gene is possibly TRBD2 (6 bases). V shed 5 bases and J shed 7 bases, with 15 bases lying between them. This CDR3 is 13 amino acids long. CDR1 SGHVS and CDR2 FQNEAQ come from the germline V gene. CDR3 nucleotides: TGTGCCAGCAGCCCGCGGGTAGGGAGGGAGCAGTACTTC. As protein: CASSPRVGREQYF.

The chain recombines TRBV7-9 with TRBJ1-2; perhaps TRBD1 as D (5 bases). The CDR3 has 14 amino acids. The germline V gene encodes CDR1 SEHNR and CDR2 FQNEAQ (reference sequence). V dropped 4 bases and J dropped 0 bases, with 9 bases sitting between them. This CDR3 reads CASSSTGSNYGYTF. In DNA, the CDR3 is TGTGCCAGCAGCTCAACAGGTTCTAACTATGGCTACACCTTC.